What follows describes a single T cell receptor beta chain. The target antigen is unknown. This sample is drawn from a study of T cells after yellow fever vaccination. Study conclusions and caveats: From the bulk population, abundant clonotypes could contaminate and appear within FACS-sorted repertoires. Post-booster repertoires again held most primary-vaccination clones (roughly 95% CD4, 80% to 90% CD8). On re-exposure, the response was weaker but peaked faster, at day 5 versus 15.

The study made its TCR cDNA through 5'RACE template switching. That step introduced a universal primer site along with UMIs. MiXCR, applied by TCRdb to the 5' RACE reads, yields one record per CDR3 protein. In the table there are a few hundred thousand distinct CDR3 sequences, 15% to 20% of which are singletons. The germline V gene has CDR1 LGHNA and CDR2 YNFKEQ. The CDR3 is made up of 17 amino acids. V shed 1 base, J shed 0 bases, and the junction held 8 bases outside the gene matches. The chain couples TRBV4-2 to TRBJ2-5; TRBD2 agrees at 7 bases. The sample consisted of PBMCs, taken 15 days after the yellow fever booster vaccination. The sequence was obtained from a man younger than 45 who received the YFV17D yellow fever vaccine. CDR3 nucleotide sequence: TGTGCCAGCAGCCAAGGGGGGGGAGGACCATACCAAGAGACCCAGTACTTC. It encodes CASSQGGGGPYQETQYF.